Listed below are T cell receptor beta chains from one sample, sequenced in a study of T cell responses to AZD1222 COVID-19 vaccine. Sequenced by immunoSEQ multiplex PCR; TCRdb stores in-frame clones only, minus some. The data show about 150,000 clones, roughly 90% seen once. The specimen was peripheral blood, collected on day 0 of AZD1222 vaccination. The receptors stem from an adult in good health. The conserved cysteine and the conserved F or W are not part of the CDR3 here. Each record gives: CDR3 length, V gene, D gene, CDR3 protein. D genes are given only for firm matches.

13 | TRBV11-2 | . | ASSLGGYSYNEQF
13 | TRBV6-5 | TRBD1 | ASSYPTGSTDTQY
9 | TRBV19 | . | AIRRGHGYT
12 | TRBV30 | . | AWGTGRINQPQH
14 | TRBV2 | TRBD1 | ASSVTGTGFSYEQY
13 | TRBV7-8 | . | ASSISSLENYGYT
13 | TRBV9 | . | ASSVASYYTDTQY
13 | TRBV7-8 | . | ASSVRAAGANVLT
14 | TRBV30 | TRBD2 | AWYTGASGRGDEQF
14 | TRBV3-1/TRBV3-2 | TRBD2 | ASSQELAGGLNEQF
13 | TRBV12-5 | . | ASGLGGTFGNTIY
11 | TRBV14 | TRBD1 | ASSQTGGTEAF
12 | TRBV28 | . | ASSVGTPGYGYT
13 | TRBV30 | . | AWSLARRANYGYT
13 | TRBV5-5 | . | ASSLTGWWTNEQF
11 | TRBV6-6 | . | ASTINPNYGYT
11 | TRBV24-1 | . | ATATGRDQPQH
12 | TRBV5-6 | . | ASSLAGPNTEAF
10 | TRBV6-2/TRBV6-3 | . | ASSYSAGSAF
12 | TRBV19 | TRBD1 | ASRRTGELNEQF
12 | TRBV21-1 | . | ASMMGGGNYGYT
14 | TRBV4-2 | . | ASSQDVTGRNYGYT
13 | TRBV24-1 | . | ATSNGAPRSYEQY
12 | TRBV10-3 | TRBD2 | ATSGLAGAGELF
11 | TRBV5-8 | TRBD1 | ASSQTGISGYT
12 | TRBV11-2 | TRBD1 | ASSGGQGSQPQH
14 | TRBV9 | . | ASSPRTEEVPYEQY
14 | TRBV11-3 | . | ASSYTSGATNEKLF
13 | TRBV2 | . | ASSPGQFGNQPQH
9 | TRBV6-2/TRBV6-3 | . | ASSYIREAF
10 | TRBV6-7 | . | ARRQPQETQY
13 | TRBV7-2 | . | ASSLNGGIGQPQH
19 | TRBV7-3 | TRBD1 | ASSARSLLTDRWGSYNEQF
12 | TRBV29-1 | . | SVVPTTSTDTQY
17 | TRBV7-9 | . | ASSGEATQRPDGDYGYT
11 | TRBV7-2 | . | ASSLKASETQY
12 | TRBV21-1 | . | ASSKRVRRSPLH
14 | TRBV4-2 | TRBD2 | ASSQDSLAGGRTQY
10 | TRBV5-1 | TRBD1 | ASSQGVGEQY
16 | TRBV24-1 | TRBD1 | ATSDPGQGADYNTEAF
15 | TRBV27 | TRBD1 | ASSLSVSGGQVYEQY
12 | TRBV19 | . | ASSIRVDSYEQY
12 | TRBV18 | . | ASSGEGRATEAF
13 | TRBV7-3 | . | ASSLTGGLGYEQY
12 | TRBV15 | . | ATSSTRANTEAF
13 | TRBV28 | TRBD2 | ASSLGLAGAHEQF
12 | TRBV6-2/TRBV6-3 | TRBD2 | ASSQIAGEETQY
12 | TRBV7-2 | . | ASSSGPHNSPLH
14 | TRBV24-1 | . | ATSEGVKGTHNEQF
12 | TRBV7-3 | . | ASSFGTSTNEQF
14 | TRBV5-4 | . | ASSLAVGHSEGEQF
13 | TRBV28 | TRBD1 | ASSKPTGDQETQY
15 | TRBV7-2 | . | ASSPLGGWGSNSPLH
14 | TRBV7-9 | TRBD2 | ASSVGLALSTDTQY
13 | TRBV7-2 | . | ASSLGPGRNTEAF
11 | TRBV5-6 | . | ASSLAGVKRYT
14 | TRBV7-2 | TRBD1 | ASSLGRTGGTGELF